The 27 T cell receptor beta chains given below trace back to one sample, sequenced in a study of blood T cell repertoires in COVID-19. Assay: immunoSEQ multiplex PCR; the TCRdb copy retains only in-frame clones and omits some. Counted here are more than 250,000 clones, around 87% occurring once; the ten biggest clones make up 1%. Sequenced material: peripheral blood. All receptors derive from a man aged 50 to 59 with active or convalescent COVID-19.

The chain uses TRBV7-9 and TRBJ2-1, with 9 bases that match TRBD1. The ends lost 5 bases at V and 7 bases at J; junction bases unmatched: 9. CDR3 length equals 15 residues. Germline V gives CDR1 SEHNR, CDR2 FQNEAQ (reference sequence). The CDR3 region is CASSPAGTGKNEQFF. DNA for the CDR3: TGTGCCAGCAGCCCGGCCGGGACAGGGAAGAATGAGCAGTTCTTC.

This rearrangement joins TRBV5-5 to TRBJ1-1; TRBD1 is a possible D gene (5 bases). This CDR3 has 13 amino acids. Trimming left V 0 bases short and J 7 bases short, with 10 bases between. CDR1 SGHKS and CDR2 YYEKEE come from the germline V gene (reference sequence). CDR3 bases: TGTGCCAGCAGCTTGGCAGGGCAGCTTGAAGCTTTCTTT. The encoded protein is CASSLAGQLEAFF.

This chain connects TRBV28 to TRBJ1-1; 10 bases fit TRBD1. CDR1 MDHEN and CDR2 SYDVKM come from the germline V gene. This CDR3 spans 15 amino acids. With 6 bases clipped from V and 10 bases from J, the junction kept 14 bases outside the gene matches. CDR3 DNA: TGTGCCAGCAGCCTGACAGGGGGCAGAGGACCAGCAGCTTTCTTT. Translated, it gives CASSLTGGRGPAAFF.

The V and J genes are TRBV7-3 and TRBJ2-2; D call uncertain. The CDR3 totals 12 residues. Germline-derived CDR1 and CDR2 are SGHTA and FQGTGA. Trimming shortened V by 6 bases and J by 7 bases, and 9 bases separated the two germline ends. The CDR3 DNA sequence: TGTGCCAGCAGTCGAACGGGCGGGGAGCTGTTTTTT. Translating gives CASSRTGGELFF.

This chain's CDR3 is CASSERFSGFEKLFF. The CDR3 region has the DNA TGTGCCAGCAGTGAACGCTTTTCAGGGTTTGAAAAACTGTTTTTT. V and J are TRBV6-1 and TRBJ1-4; TRBD1 is a possible D gene (5 bases). The CDR3 totals 15 residues. V was shortened by 2 bases and J by 7 bases, with 14 bases between the two germline ends. Germline assignment: CDR1 MNHNS and CDR2 SASEGT.

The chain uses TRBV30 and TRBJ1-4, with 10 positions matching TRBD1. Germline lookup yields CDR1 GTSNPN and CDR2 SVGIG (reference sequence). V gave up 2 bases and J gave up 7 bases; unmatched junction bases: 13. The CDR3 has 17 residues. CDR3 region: CAWSSERWGQGSEKLFF. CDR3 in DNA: TGTGCCTGGAGTTCCGAGAGGTGGGGACAGGGGAGTGAAAAACTGTTTTTT.

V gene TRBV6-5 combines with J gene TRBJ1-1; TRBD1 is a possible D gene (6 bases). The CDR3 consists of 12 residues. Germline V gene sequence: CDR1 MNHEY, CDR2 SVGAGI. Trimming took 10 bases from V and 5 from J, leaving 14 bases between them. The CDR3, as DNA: TGTGCCATCGAGGGGGTTAGGACTGAAGCTTTCTTT. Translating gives CAIEGVRTEAFF.

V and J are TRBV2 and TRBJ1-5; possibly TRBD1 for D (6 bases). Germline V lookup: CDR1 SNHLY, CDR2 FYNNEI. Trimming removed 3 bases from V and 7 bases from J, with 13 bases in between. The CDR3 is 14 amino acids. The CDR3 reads CASSENTGNQPQHF. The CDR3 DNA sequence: TGTGCCAGCAGTGAGAATACAGGGAACCAGCCCCAGCATTTT.

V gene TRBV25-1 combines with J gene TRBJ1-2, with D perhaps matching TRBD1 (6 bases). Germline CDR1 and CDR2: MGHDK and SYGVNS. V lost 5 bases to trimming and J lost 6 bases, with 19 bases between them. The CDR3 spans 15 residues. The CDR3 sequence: CASSPYTGSIHGYTF. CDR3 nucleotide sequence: TGTGCCAGCAGTCCCTATACAGGGTCTATACATGGCTACACCTTC.

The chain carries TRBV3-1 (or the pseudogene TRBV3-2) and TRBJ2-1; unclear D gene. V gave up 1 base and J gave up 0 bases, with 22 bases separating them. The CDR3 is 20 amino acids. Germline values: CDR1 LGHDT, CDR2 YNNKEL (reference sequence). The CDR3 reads CASSQGERRSPFLSYNEQFF. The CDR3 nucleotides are TGTGCCAGCAGCCAAGGAGAGCGTCGGAGTCCGTTTCTCTCCTACAATGAGCAGTTCTTC.

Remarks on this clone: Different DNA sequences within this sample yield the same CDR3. CDR3 DNA sequence: TGCGCCAGCAGCTTGACTGGGAGCTCTGGGGCCAACGTCCTGACTTTC. Residues: CASSLTGSSGANVLTF. The chain has TRBV5-1 and TRBJ2-6; D possibly corresponds to TRBD2 (5 bases). This CDR3 comprises 16 residues. Germline loops: CDR1 SGHRS, CDR2 YFSETQ. Trimming pared 1 base from V and 0 bases from J, leaving 8 bases between.

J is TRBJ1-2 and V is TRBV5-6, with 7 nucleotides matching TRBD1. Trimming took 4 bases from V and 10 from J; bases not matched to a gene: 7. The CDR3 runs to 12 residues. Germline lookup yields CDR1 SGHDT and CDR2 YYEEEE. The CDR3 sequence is CASSRTGSPYTF. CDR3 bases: TGTGCCAGCAGCAGGACAGGTTCACCCTACACCTTC.

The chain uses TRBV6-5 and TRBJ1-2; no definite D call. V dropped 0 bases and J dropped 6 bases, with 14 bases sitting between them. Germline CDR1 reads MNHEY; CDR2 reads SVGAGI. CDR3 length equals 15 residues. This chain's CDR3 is CASSYSRPGRDGYTF. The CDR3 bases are TGTGCCAGCAGTTACTCGAGACCGGGGAGGGATGGCTACACCTTC.

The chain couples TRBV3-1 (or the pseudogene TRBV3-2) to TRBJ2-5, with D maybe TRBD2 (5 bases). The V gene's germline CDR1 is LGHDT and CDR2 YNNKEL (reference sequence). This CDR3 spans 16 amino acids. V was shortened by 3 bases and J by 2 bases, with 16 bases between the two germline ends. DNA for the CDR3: TGTGCCAGCAGCCAGCGGGCACCCACGGGGCAAGAGACCCAGTACTTC. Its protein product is CASSQRAPTGQETQYF.

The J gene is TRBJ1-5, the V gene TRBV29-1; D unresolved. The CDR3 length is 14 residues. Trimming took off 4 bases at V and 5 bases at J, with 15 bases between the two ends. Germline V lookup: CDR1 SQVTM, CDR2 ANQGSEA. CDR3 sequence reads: CSVGSSGVDQPQHF. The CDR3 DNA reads TGCAGCGTTGGGTCCTCAGGCGTAGATCAGCCCCAGCATTTT.

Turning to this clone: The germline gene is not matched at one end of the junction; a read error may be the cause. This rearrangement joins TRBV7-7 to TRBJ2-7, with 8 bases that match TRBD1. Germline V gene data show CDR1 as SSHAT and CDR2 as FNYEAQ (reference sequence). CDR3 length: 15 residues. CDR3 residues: CASSLNSGTGYEQYF. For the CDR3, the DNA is TGTGCTAGCAGCTTAAACTCCGGGACAGGCTACGAGCAGTACTTC.

In DNA form, the CDR3 reads TGTGCCAGCAGCCCCCGGGGGGAGTCAGATACGCAGTATTTT. Translation: CASSPRGESDTQYF. This chain links TRBV7-8 with TRBJ2-3; 7 bases match TRBD2. This CDR3 spans 14 amino acids. The V gene's germline CDR1 is SGHVS and CDR2 FQNEAQ. The trim removed 5 bases at V and 4 bases at J, leaving 6 bases unmatched. Combining the CDR3 with reference TRBV7-8 and TRBJ2-3 gives the whole variable domain GAGVSQSPRYKVAKRGQDVALRCDPISGHVSLFWYQQALGQGPEFLTYFQNEAQLDKSGLPSDRFFAERPEGSVSTLKIQRTQQEDSAVYLCASSPRGESDTQYFGPGTRLTVL.

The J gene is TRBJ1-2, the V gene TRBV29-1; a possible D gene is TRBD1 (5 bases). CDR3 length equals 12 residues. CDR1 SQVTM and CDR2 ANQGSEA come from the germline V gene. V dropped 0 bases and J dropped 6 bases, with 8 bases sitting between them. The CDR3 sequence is CSVEEGGNGYTF. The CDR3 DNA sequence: TGCAGCGTTGAAGAGGGGGGGAATGGCTACACCTTC.

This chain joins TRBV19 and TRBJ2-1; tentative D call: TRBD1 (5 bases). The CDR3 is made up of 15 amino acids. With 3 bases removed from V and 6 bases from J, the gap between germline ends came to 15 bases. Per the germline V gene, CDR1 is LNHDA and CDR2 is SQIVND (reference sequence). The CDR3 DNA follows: TGTGCCAGTAGTATCGGCAGGGATCAATTCAATGAGCAGTTCTTC. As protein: CASSIGRDQFNEQFF.

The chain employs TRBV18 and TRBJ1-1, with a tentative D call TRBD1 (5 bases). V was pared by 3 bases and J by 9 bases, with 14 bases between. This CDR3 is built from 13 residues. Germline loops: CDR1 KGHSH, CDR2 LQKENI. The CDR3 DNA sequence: TGTGCCAGCTCACCGTCCCCTCTGGGGCAAGCTTTCTTT. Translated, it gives CASSPSPLGQAFF.

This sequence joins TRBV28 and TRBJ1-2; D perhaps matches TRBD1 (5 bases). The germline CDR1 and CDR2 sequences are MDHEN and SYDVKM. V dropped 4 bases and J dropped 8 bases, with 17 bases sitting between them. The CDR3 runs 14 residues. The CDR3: CASSSAARGGGYTF. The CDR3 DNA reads TGTGCCAGCAGTTCGGCGGCTAGGGGCGGCGGCTACACCTTC.

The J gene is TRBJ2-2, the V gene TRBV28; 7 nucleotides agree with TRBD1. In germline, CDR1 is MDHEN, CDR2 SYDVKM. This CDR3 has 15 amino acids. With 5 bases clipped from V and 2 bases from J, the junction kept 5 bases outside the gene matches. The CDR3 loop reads CASSPWDSNTGELFF. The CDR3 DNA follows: TGTGCCAGCAGTCCCTGGGACAGCAACACCGGGGAGCTGTTTTTT.

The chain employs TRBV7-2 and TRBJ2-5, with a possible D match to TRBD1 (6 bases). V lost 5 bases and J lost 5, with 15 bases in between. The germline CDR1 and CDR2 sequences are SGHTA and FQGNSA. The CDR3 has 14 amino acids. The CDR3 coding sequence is TGTGCCAGCAGCCAGGGGTTAAGGGGTGAGACCCAGTACTTC. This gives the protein CASSQGLRGETQYF.

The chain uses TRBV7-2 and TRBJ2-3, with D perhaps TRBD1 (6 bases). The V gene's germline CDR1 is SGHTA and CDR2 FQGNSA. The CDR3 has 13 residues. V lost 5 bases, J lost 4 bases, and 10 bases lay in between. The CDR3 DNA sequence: TGTGCCAGCAGCACAGGGACCTCAGATACGCAGTATTTT. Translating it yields CASSTGTSDTQYF.

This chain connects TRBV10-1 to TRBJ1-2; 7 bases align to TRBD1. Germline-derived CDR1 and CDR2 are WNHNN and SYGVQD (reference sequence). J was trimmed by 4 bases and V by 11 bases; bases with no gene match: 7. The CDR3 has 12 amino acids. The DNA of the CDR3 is TGCGCCTTAACCGGGACAGTCTATGGCTACACCTTC. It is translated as CALTGTVYGYTF.

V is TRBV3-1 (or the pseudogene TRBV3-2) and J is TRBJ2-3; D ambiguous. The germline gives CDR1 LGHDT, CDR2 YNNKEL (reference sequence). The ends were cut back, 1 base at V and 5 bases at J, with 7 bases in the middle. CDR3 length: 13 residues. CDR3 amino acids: CASSQGALDTQYF. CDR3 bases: TGTGCCAGCAGCCAAGGGGCGTTAGATACGCAGTATTTT.

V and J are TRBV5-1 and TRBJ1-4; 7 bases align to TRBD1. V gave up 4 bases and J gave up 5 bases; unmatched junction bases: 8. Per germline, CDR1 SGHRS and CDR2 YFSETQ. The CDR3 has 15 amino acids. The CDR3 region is CASSPGDRGNEKLFF. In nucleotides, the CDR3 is TGCGCCAGCAGCCCGGGGGACAGAGGAAATGAAAAACTGTTTTTT.